Below are 19 T cell receptor beta chains sequenced from a single sample in a study of Tregs in tolerant kidney transplant recipients. Assay: immunoSEQ multiplex PCR; the TCRdb copy retains only in-frame clones and omits some. The repertoire holds about 73,000 clones, with 91% as singletons. The sample was Tregs from blood, taken before the transplant. The receptor set was obtained from a human donor who received a combined kidney and bone marrow transplant.

This chain connects TRBV7-2 to TRBJ2-5, with 10 bases fitting TRBD2. TRBJ2-7 matches the DNA end more closely, so the J call is doubtful. Germline CDR1 and CDR2: SGHTA and FQGNSA. The CDR3 contains 16 residues. The CDR3 nucleotides are TGTGCCAGCAGCTTGTTAGCGGGAGGCCTTATCTACGAGCAGTACTTC. This sequence encodes CASSLLAGGLIYEQYF.

The chain carries TRBV4-1 and TRBJ1-2; 7 positions match TRBD1. Per the germline V gene, CDR1 is MGHRA and CDR2 is YSYEKL. The CDR3 runs 15 residues. V shed 0 bases and J 4 bases; nucleotides not matched to a gene: 5. CDR3 amino acids: CASSQEPRTGYGYTF. The CDR3 coding sequence is TGCGCCAGCAGCCAAGAACCCAGGACAGGCTATGGCTACACCTTC.

This chain joins TRBV9 and TRBJ2-3; D is perhaps TRBD2 (5 bases). V lost 6 bases and J lost 4, with 18 bases in between. In germline, CDR1 is SGDLS, CDR2 YYNGEE. CDR3 size: 15 residues. This chain's CDR3 is CASTVTIGTADTQYF. The CDR3 DNA is TGTGCCAGCACCGTGACTATAGGAACGGCAGATACGCAGTATTTT.

CDR3 loop: CASQPGTLSNQPQHF. The CDR3 DNA is TGTGCCAGCCAACCAGGGACCCTTAGCAATCAGCCCCAGCATTTT. The genes are TRBV28 and TRBJ1-5, with D possibly being TRBD1 (5 bases). The CDR3 extends over 15 amino acids. V lost 8 bases, J lost 0 bases, and 14 bases lay in between. Germline V lookup: CDR1 MDHEN, CDR2 SYDVKM.

The chain uses TRBV7-2 and TRBJ1-5; no clear D. The ends were cut back, 4 bases at V and 3 bases at J, with 13 bases in the middle. The CDR3 covers 15 residues. CDR1 SGHTA and CDR2 FQGNSA come from the germline V gene. CDR3 region: CASSSHGETNQPQHF. CDR3 nucleotide sequence: TGTGCCAGCAGCTCCCATGGGGAAACCAATCAGCCCCAGCATTTT.

In this sample, this clone turned up a few times. This chain uses TRBV7-9 with TRBJ2-3; D remains unclear. V lost 5 bases and J lost 4, with 10 bases in between. CDR1 is SEHNR, CDR2 FQNEAQ, per germline (reference sequence). The CDR3 length is 13 residues. The CDR3 protein is CASSPRGPDTQYF. The CDR3 DNA sequence: TGTGCCAGCAGCCCCCGTGGGCCAGATACGCAGTATTTT.

J is TRBJ1-2 and V is TRBV28; D is ambiguous. Trimming took 3 bases from V and 2 from J, leaving 7 bases between them. The germline CDR1 and CDR2 sequences are MDHEN and SYDVKM. The CDR3 sequence is 13 residues long. CDR3 DNA sequence: TGTGCCAGCAGTTTTGGGAGCAACTATGGCTACACCTTC. Protein product: CASSFGSNYGYTF.

This chain links TRBV9 with TRBJ2-3; weak D call: TRBD2 (6 bases). The CDR3 loop spans 13 amino acids. V was shortened by 2 bases and J by 8 bases, with 12 bases between the two germline ends. Germline CDR1 SGDLS, CDR2 YYNGEE. The CDR3 DNA follows: TGTGCCAGCAGCGTCAGGGAGGAGGGTACGCAGTATTTT. It translates to CASSVREEGTQYF.

The chain uses TRBV21-1 and TRBJ1-3; TRBD1 is the table's D call, not checked against the DNA. TRBV21-1 is a recognized pseudogene. The CDR3 contains 14 residues. This chain's CDR3 is CASTPDSSGNTIYF. The CDR3, as DNA: TGTGCCAGCACCCCAGACAGCTCTGGAAACACCATATATTTT.

This clone was picked up one time. V usage is TRBV21-1 and J usage is TRBJ2-3; the DNA was not compared with TRBD2, the D call given in the table. TRBV21-1 is noted as a pseudogene. The CDR3 contains 14 residues. The CDR3 DNA is TGTGCCAGCTCCGGCGGGAGGTTCGCAGATACGCAGTATTTT. Encoded protein: CASSGGRFADTQYF.

The genes are TRBV7-2 and TRBJ1-5, with D unclear. Trimming took 5 bases from V and 5 from J, leaving 13 bases between them. Germline loops: CDR1 SGHTA, CDR2 FQGNSA. CDR3 length: 14 residues. This CDR3 reads CASSPLVFDQPQHF. Written as DNA, the CDR3 is TGTGCCAGCAGCCCCCTAGTTTTCGATCAGCCCCAGCATTTT.

In regard to this clone: Compared with germline, one end of the junction differs, possibly owing to a read error. This chain connects TRBV7-9 to TRBJ1-1, with D possibly TRBD1 on 6 matching bases. The CDR3 loop spans 14 amino acids. The germline V gene encodes CDR1 SEHNR and CDR2 FQNEAQ (reference sequence). The CDR3 region has the DNA TGTGCCAGCAGATTAGGACAGAAGAACACTGAAGCTTTCTTT. It is translated as CASRLGQKNTEAFF.

The chain links TRBV15 to TRBJ2-2; 8 bases match TRBD2. Per the germline V gene, CDR1 is LNHNV and CDR2 is YYDKDF (reference sequence). The CDR3 is 20 amino acids. Trimming cost V 0 bases and J 4 bases; bases outside gene matches: 16. The CDR3 nucleotides are TGTGCCACCAGCAGAGACACCTGGGGGCAAGCGGGAGAAAGCACCGGGGAGCTGTTTTTT. It codes for CATSRDTWGQAGESTGELFF.

The V call is TRBV6-4, the J call TRBJ2-3; 9 positions agree with TRBD2. J gave up 2 bases and V 2 bases, and 2 bases lay outside the gene matches. CDR1 is MRHNA and CDR2 is SNTAGT in the germline V gene. The CDR3 extends over 15 amino acids. The DNA for the CDR3 is TGTGCCAGCAGTGACGGCGGGAGGGTCACAGATACGCAGTATTTT. It encodes CASSDGGRVTDTQYF.

V usage is TRBV5-1 and J usage is TRBJ1-1, with unresolved D. The length of the CDR3 is 14 residues. V was pared by 1 base and J by 3 bases, with 10 bases between. CDR1 is SGHRS and CDR2 is YFSETQ in the germline V gene. CDR3 sequence: CASSLTRMDTEAFF. The CDR3 DNA reads TGCGCCAGCAGCTTGACCAGGATGGACACTGAAGCTTTCTTT.

The gene calls are TRBV7-8 and TRBJ2-3; 8 nucleotides line up with TRBD2. The CDR3 totals 15 residues. Trimming took 5 bases from V and 5 from J; bases not matched to a gene: 9. Per germline, CDR1 SGHVS and CDR2 FQNEAQ. DNA of the CDR3: TGTGCCAGCAGCCCGTTCAGCGGGAGTTTAGATACGCAGTATTTT. Protein product: CASSPFSGSLDTQYF.

As concerns this clone: The same CDR3 can be traced to other DNA sequences in this sample. The chain recombines TRBV28 with TRBJ1-2; D call uncertain. V was clipped by 2 bases and J by 2 bases, with 6 bases between them. CDR3 size: 13 residues. Germline CDR1 reads MDHEN; CDR2 reads SYDVKM. The CDR3 region is CASSLTGNYGYTF. Written as DNA, the CDR3 is TGTGCCAGCAGTTTAACGGGAAACTATGGCTACACCTTC.

This clone has just one count. This chain joins TRBV5-1 and TRBJ2-2, with D perhaps TRBD1 or TRBD2 (5 bases each). The length of the CDR3 is 13 residues. The V end was cut by 6 bases, the J end by 3 bases, with 9 bases between. Germline CDR1 and CDR2: SGHRS and YFSETQ. The CDR3 DNA sequence: TGCGCCAGCACCGGGGCAGACACCGGGGAGCTGTTTTTT. Translating it yields CASTGADTGELFF.

The chain joins TRBV10-3 to TRBJ2-1; 7 positions match TRBD1. V shed 7 bases and J 4 bases; nucleotides not matched to a gene: 4. Germline V gene data show CDR1 as ENHRY and CDR2 as SYGVKD. This CDR3 is 13 amino acids long. CDR3 DNA: TGTGCCATCAAGGACAGGACTTACAATGAGCAGTTCTTC. Translated: CAIKDRTYNEQFF.